One sample yielded the 21 T cell receptor beta chains listed below, sequenced in a study of T-cell memory formation after mild COVID-19. TCRdb re-derived calls from the 5' RACE reads in MiXCR, one entry per CDR3 protein. The table has about 470,000 distinct CDR3 sequences, roughly 18% seen once. The material sequenced was PBMCs or a T cell subset sorted from them (not recorded which). These receptors originate from an adult woman who had mild COVID-19 (a few samples of this study predate the infection). Cell type and time point are not known.

V and J are TRBV7-8 and TRBJ2-5; the D is unclear. Germline-derived CDR1 and CDR2 are SGHVS and FQNEAQ. CDR3 size: 15 residues. V was clipped by 1 base and J by 3 bases, with 12 bases between them. CDR3 DNA: TGTGCCAGCAGCTTAGAATATTCGCCAGAAGAGACCCAGTACTTC. Encoded protein: CASSLEYSPEETQYF.

The chain carries TRBV20-1 and TRBJ1-5; D remains unclear. The germline CDR1 and CDR2 sequences are DFQATT and SNEGSKA (reference sequence). The CDR3 covers 17 residues. Trimming removed 1 base at V and 6 bases at J, with 22 bases between. CDR3 protein: CSARAWETARISQPQHF. In nucleotides, the CDR3 is TGCAGTGCTAGAGCCTGGGAAACAGCTCGAATCAGTCAGCCCCAGCATTTT.

In this sample, this clonotype turned up a few times. The chain uses TRBV6-5 and TRBJ1-5; D not resolved. Germline V CDR1 and CDR2: MNHEY, SVGAGI. CDR3 length equals 14 residues. V lost 10 bases and J 1 base, leaving 14 bases between the germline ends. The CDR3 DNA follows: TGTGCCACTTCTCAACTGGGCAGCAATCAGCCCCAGCATTTT. It is translated as CATSQLGSNQPQHF.

This chain joins TRBV7-2 and TRBJ2-1, with 14 positions matching TRBD2. The germline CDR1 and CDR2 sequences are SGHTA and FQGNSA. The CDR3 is 20 amino acids. V trimming: 4 bases; J trimming: 1 base; junction bases outside the gene matches: 12. CDR3 nucleotides: TGTGCCAGCAGCTCCCCCCTTGGGACTAGCGGGGGTAGGTCCTACAATGAGCAGTTCTTC. Amino acids: CASSSPLGTSGGRSYNEQFF.

The gene calls are TRBV19 and TRBJ2-3; no reliable D call. The CDR3 extends over 13 amino acids. Germline V CDR1 and CDR2: LNHDA, SQIVND (reference sequence). Trimming cost V 5 bases and J 2 bases, with 8 bases left between them. CDR3 coding DNA: TGTGCCAGTAGTGTGATCTCCACAGATACGCAGTATTTT. It is translated as CASSVISTDTQYF.

This chain links TRBV14 with TRBJ2-1; perhaps TRBD1 as D (5 bases). V lost 0 bases and J 0 bases, leaving 6 bases between the germline ends. This CDR3 is 15 amino acids long. Germline values: CDR1 SGHDN, CDR2 FVKESK. This CDR3 is CASSQDRVSYNEQFF. DNA for the CDR3: TGTGCCAGCAGCCAAGACAGGGTCTCCTACAATGAGCAGTTCTTC.

Only a few counts were recorded for this clonotype. The V call is TRBV4-1, the J call TRBJ2-7; 7 nucleotides align to TRBD2. The CDR3 is made up of 17 amino acids. Germline CDR1 reads MGHRA; CDR2 reads YSYEKL. Trimming removed 2 bases from V and 0 bases from J; junction bases left unmatched: 10. In nucleotides, the CDR3 is TGCGCCAGCAGCCAACATTTGGGGAGGGGAAGCTCCTACGAGCAGTACTTC. It specifies CASSQHLGRGSSYEQYF.

This clonotype has only a few counts. This chain joins TRBV20-1 and TRBJ2-5; 9 bases agree with TRBD2. Germline V gene sequence: CDR1 DFQATT, CDR2 SNEGSKA (reference sequence). The junction had 14 bases not matched to a gene; V was cut back by 6 bases and J by 6 bases. The CDR3 covers 15 residues. The CDR3 DNA follows: TGCAGTGCCCCACATGCGGGGGGGCCTTTAAAGACCCAGTACTTC. It yields the protein CSAPHAGGPLKTQYF.

The CDR3 sequence is CASSLVVVVGANVLTF. Written as DNA, the CDR3 is TGCGCCAGCAGCTTGGTCGTGGTTGTTGGGGCCAACGTCCTGACTTTC. The gene calls are TRBV5-1 and TRBJ2-6; D gene ambiguous. This CDR3 region has 16 residues. The ends were cut back, 0 bases at V and 3 bases at J, with 10 bases in the middle. The germline V gene encodes CDR1 SGHRS and CDR2 YFSETQ.

A few counts support this clonotype. The chain carries TRBV11-1 and TRBJ1-4, with TRBD1 matching 8 bases. The CDR3 length is 15 residues. V dropped 3 bases and J dropped 6; count of bases not matched to a gene: 6. CDR1 SGHAT and CDR2 FQDESV come from the germline V gene (reference sequence). This CDR3 is CASSFGQGEYEKLFF. CDR3 in DNA: TGTGCCAGCAGCTTCGGACAGGGTGAATATGAAAAACTGTTTTTT.

This clonotype was picked up many times. The rearrangement uses TRBV19 and TRBJ2-7; no reliable D call. Per the germline V gene, CDR1 is LNHDA and CDR2 is SQIVND (reference sequence). This CDR3 region has 14 residues. V shed 7 bases and J shed 3 bases, with 16 bases lying between them. CDR3 sequence reads: CASTPSGSFYEQYF. CDR3 bases: TGTGCCAGTACCCCATCGGGCAGCTTCTACGAGCAGTACTTC.

This clonotype was seen more than once but under ten times. This chain joins TRBV29-1 and TRBJ1-2, with a weak D call TRBD1 (5 bases). Looked up from germline, CDR1 is SQVTM and CDR2 is ANQGSEA. This CDR3 has 13 residues. Trimming removed 6 bases at V and 2 bases at J, with 13 bases between. This CDR3 reads CSVSWGPNYGYTF. The CDR3, as DNA: TGCAGCGTGTCCTGGGGACCGAACTATGGCTACACCTTC. The variable domain in full, completed from reference TRBV29-1 and TRBJ1-2, reads SAVISQKPSRDICQRGTSLTIQCQVDSQVTMMFWYRQQPGQSLTLIATANQGSEATYESGFVIDKFPISRPNLTFSTLTVSNMSPEDSSIYLCSVSWGPNYGYTFGSGTRLTVV.

In its sample, this clonotype was seen a few times. A junction boundary mismatches the germline segment, possibly from a read error. The chain joins TRBV7-7 to TRBJ2-5; 10 bases line up with TRBD2. The germline CDR1 and CDR2 sequences are SSHAT and FNYEAQ (reference sequence). The CDR3 consists of 15 residues. The CDR3 DNA reads as TGTGCTAGCAGCTCCCTAGCGGGAGTTAAAGAGACCCAGTACTTC. Its translation: CASSSLAGVKETQYF.

This chain links TRBV6-5 with TRBJ2-7; 7 bases agree with TRBD1. Germline V lookup: CDR1 MNHEY, CDR2 SVGAGI. The CDR3 consists of 14 residues. The V segment lost 6 bases and the J segment 2 bases; nucleotides outside the gene matches: 7. Written as DNA, the CDR3 is TGTGCCAGCAGGTACCGGGACAGTGCCTACGAGCAGTACTTC. This codes for CASRYRDSAYEQYF.

This clonotype was seen more than once but under ten times. The V call is TRBV6-5, the J call TRBJ2-5, with TRBD2 matching over 9 bases. Germline V gene sequence: CDR1 MNHEY, CDR2 SVGAGI. There are 18 residues in the CDR3. Trimming cost V 8 bases and J 4 bases; bases outside gene matches: 20. Written as DNA, the CDR3 is TGTGCCAGCGGTAAGGGAGCGGGGGGATCCGAACGAGGAGAGACCCAGTACTTC. Translation: CASGKGAGGSERGETQYF.

The rearrangement joins TRBV24-1 to TRBJ2-3, with D perhaps being TRBD1 or TRBD2 (5 bases each). This CDR3 region has 15 residues. Trimming shortened V by 3 bases and J by 3 bases, and 12 bases separated the two germline ends. Germline V gene data show CDR1 as KGHDR and CDR2 as SFDVKD. This CDR3 is CATSDVEGRTDTQYF. DNA of the CDR3: TGTGCCACCAGTGATGTAGAGGGGCGTACAGATACGCAGTATTTT.

This clonotype was detected only a few times. The chain links TRBV25-1 to TRBJ2-3; 11 bases match TRBD2. This CDR3 is 18 amino acids long. Looked up from germline, CDR1 is MGHDK and CDR2 is SYGVNS. With 1 base clipped from V and 5 bases from J, the junction kept 11 bases outside the gene matches. In DNA, the CDR3 is TGTGCCAGCAGTGAATCTAAGCAGGGTGGGACTAGCGGAGATACGCAGTATTTT. This encodes CASSESKQGGTSGDTQYF.

The rearrangement links TRBV18 to TRBJ2-5, with D perhaps TRBD2 (5 bases). The CDR3 totals 13 residues. The germline CDR1 and CDR2 sequences are KGHSH and LQKENI. Trimming took off 0 bases at V and 5 bases at J, with 7 bases between the two ends. Here the CDR3 DNA reads TGTGCCAGCTCACCACCGCAGCGGGAGACCCAGTACTTC. Protein product: CASSPPQRETQYF.

This clonotype was detected only a few times. The CDR3 region is CALGLGVGTGELFF. The CDR3 region has the DNA TGTGCCCTCGGGCTAGGAGTAGGGACCGGGGAGCTGTTTTTT. The chain has TRBV9 and TRBJ2-2; D is unclear. Between the trimmed V and J ends, which lost 10 bases and 5 bases, there was a span of 18 bases. In germline, CDR1 is SGDLS, CDR2 YYNGEE. This CDR3 contains 14 residues.

This clonotype was detected a few times. The chain is built from TRBV5-1 and TRBJ1-2; 7 bases align to TRBD1. V lost 1 base, J lost 4 bases, and 4 bases stayed unmatched. The CDR3 runs 14 residues. Germline V gives CDR1 SGHRS, CDR2 YFSETQ. CDR3 sequence: CASSLTGTAYGYTF. In DNA form, the CDR3 reads TGCGCCAGCAGCTTGACCGGGACAGCCTATGGCTACACCTTC.

The chain recombines TRBV19 with TRBJ2-1; D remains unclear. The V gene's germline CDR1 is LNHDA and CDR2 SQIVND (reference sequence). The CDR3 consists of 12 residues. V was trimmed by 5 bases and J by 3 bases, leaving 5 bases between them. CDR3 DNA sequence: TGTGCCAGTAGTCTCATCTACAATGAGCAGTTCTTC. It translates to CASSLIYNEQFF.